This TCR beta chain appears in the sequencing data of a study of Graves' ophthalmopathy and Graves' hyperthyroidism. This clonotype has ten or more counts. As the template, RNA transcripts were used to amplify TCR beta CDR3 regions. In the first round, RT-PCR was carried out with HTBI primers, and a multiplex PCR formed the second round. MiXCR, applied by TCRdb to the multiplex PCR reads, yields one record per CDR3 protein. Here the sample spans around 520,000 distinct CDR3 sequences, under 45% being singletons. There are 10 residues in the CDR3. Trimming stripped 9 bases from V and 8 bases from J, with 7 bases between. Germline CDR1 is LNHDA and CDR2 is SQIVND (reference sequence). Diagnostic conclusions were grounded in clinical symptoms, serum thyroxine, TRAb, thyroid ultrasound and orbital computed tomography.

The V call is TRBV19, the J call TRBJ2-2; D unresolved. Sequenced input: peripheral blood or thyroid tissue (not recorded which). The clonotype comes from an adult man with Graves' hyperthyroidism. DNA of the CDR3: TGTGCCAGCGCCGGTGGGGAGCTGTTTTTT. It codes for CASAGGELFF.